This entry describes one T cell receptor beta chain. Its target is not known. Repertoires were generated with immunoSEQ multiplex PCR, while TCRdb's copy carries only in-frame clones and drops some. The table lists some 120,000 clones, about 95% of them singletons. The record originates from a study of human thymus T cells. Corrective heart surgery yielded the resections from which the thymus tissue came. The sample donors, healthy Finnish infants, were having corrective surgery for congenital heart defects. Study-wide results and caveats: Related research has reported that thymic repertoires overlap highly among unrelated individuals. V and J genes seemed to be used with bias in thymic and blood repertoires.

Trimming pared 0 bases from V and 2 bases from J, leaving 14 bases between. This CDR3 spans 16 amino acids. Germline loops: CDR1 SNHLY, CDR2 FYNNEI. The V and J genes are TRBV2 and TRBJ2-7, with D maybe TRBD1 (5 bases). Sequencing input: thymus tissue. The TCR comes from a boy younger than two with a congenital heart defect but otherwise immunologically healthy. This CDR3 is CASSEAPSRAAYEQYF. DNA of the CDR3: TGTGCCAGCAGTGAAGCGCCAAGCAGGGCCGCCTACGAGCAGTACTTC. The full variable domain, its missing parts supplied by reference TRBV2 and TRBJ2-7, is EPEVTQTPSHQVTQMGQEVILRCVPISNHLYFYWYRQILGQKVEFLVSFYNNEISEKSEIFDDQFSVERPDGSNFTLKIRSTKLEDSAMYFCASSEAPSRAAYEQYFGPGTRLTVT.